The T cell receptor (beta chain) described here comes from a study of shared clonotypes between healthy human individuals. Germline assignment: CDR1 SGDLS and CDR2 YYNGEE. The CDR3 sequence is 15 residues long. V dropped 0 bases and J dropped 6; count of bases not matched to a gene: 7. Repertoires were generated with immunoSEQ multiplex PCR, while TCRdb's copy carries only in-frame clones and drops some. The sample records around 2,000,000 clones, 90% to 95% being singletons. The receptor comes from a young man in good health. The V call is TRBV9, the J call TRBJ1-2; 8 bases fit TRBD1. The sequenced material came from naive CD4+ T cells sorted from blood. Sample subset: CD45RA+ positively selected. The CDR3 DNA follows: TGTGCCAGCAGCGTAGCTCCGGGACAGGCAAATGGCTACACCTTC. It translates to CASSVAPGQANGYTF.